Only one count was recorded for the clone carrying this TCR beta chain. Its antigen is currently unknown. Germline V gives CDR1 SSHAT, CDR2 FNYEAQ (reference sequence). The CDR3 runs 13 residues. V was shortened by 5 bases and J by 4 bases, with 11 bases between the two germline ends. This entry belongs to a study of vaccination and CD4 T cells after COVID-19. The overall study: Each convalescent patient was PCR positive for SARS-CoV-2 on nasal swab; fewer than ten cases were mild and one severe. The study enrolled six male and four female convalescents, two of whom were Hispanic. Overlapping peptides covering the spike proteins of SARS-CoV-2, HCoV-NL63, HCoV-OC43 and HCoV-229E were added to stimulate cells.

Scientists ran DNA taken from cultured CD4+ T cells through the Oncomine TCR Beta short-read assay for sequencing. Via MiXCR, TCRdb re-called the PCR reads, giving one row per CDR3 protein. The repertoire holds roughly 18,000 distinct CDR3 sequences, with roughly 49% as singletons. Time point described: late sampling 161 to 241 days after vaccination in a few convalescent patients. Documented treatment: approximately 9-day PBMC culture with coronavirus spike peptide pools or control peptides (ViraFEST assay). Expansion of antigen-specific T cells with peptide pools by ViraFEST preceded sequencing of TCRs.

V gene TRBV7-7 combines with J gene TRBJ2-5; tentatively, D is TRBD1 (5 bases). The clonotype originates from a human donor who had recovered from COVID-19. Source: CD4+ T cells from blood, cultured in vitro, taken about 7 months after SARS-CoV-2 vaccination. CDR3 in amino acids: CASSPGTGETQYF. The CDR3 DNA sequence: TGTGCCAGCAGCCCCGGTACAGGAGAGACCCAGTACTTC.